This passage covers 32 T cell receptor beta chains from one sample sequenced in a study of CD8+ T cells in alopecia areata. Treatment meaning: oral pan-JAK inhibitor, 5-10 mg twice daily. The sequencing template was cDNA reverse transcribed from extracted RNA. Libraries were prepared by immunoSEQ multiplex PCR; TCRdb keeps only in-frame clonotypes and omits some of them. In the table there are nearly 200,000 clones, 58% of which are singletons. The sample consisted of CD4+ T cells sorted from blood, taken at week 24, from a patient treated with tofacitinib. All receptors come from a human donor with alopecia areata.

V and J are TRBV2 and TRBJ2-1; 9 bases fit TRBD2. The CDR3 sequence is 13 residues long. The J segment lost 15 bases and the V segment lost 1 base, leaving 7 bases of the junction unmatched. CDR1 and CDR2 (germline): SNHLY, FYNNEI. CDR3 coding DNA: TGTGCCAGCAGTGAAGTCGTAGCGGGAGTCAGGTTCTTC. It yields the protein CASSEVVAGVRFF.

The gene calls are TRBV6-6 and TRBJ2-3; 8 nucleotides match TRBD2. Per the germline V gene, CDR1 is MNHNY and CDR2 is SVGAGI (reference sequence). The CDR3 has 15 amino acids. V was clipped by 0 bases and J by 4 bases; unmatched bases: 3. The CDR3 nucleotides are TGTGCCAGCAGTTACTCGCGGGGGGTCTCAGATACGCAGTATTTT. It specifies CASSYSRGVSDTQYF.

This chain links TRBV27 with TRBJ2-7, with D perhaps being TRBD1 or TRBD2 (5 bases each). V was pared by 4 bases and J by 3 bases, with 13 bases between. The CDR3 contains 14 residues. CDR1 and CDR2 (germline): MNHEY, SMNVEV (reference sequence). The CDR3 nucleotides read TGTGCCAGCAGTTATTCCGGGGCGAACTACGAGCAGTACTTC. Amino acid sequence: CASSYSGANYEQYF.

The table lists this clone with a few counts. J is TRBJ1-3 and V is TRBV5-4, with unresolved D. Trimming shortened V by 4 bases and J by 1 base, and 15 bases separated the two germline ends. The CDR3 runs 16 residues. CDR1 is SGHNT, CDR2 YYREEE, per germline (reference sequence). DNA for the CDR3: TGTGCCAGCAGCGCTACTCGACTGGGATCTGGAAACACCATATATTTT. Translating gives CASSATRLGSGNTIYF.

This clone was seen more than once but under ten times. The V and J genes are TRBV9 and TRBJ2-3, with D possibly matching TRBD1 (6 bases). The germline CDR1 and CDR2 sequences are SGDLS and YYNGEE. The V end lost 2 bases, the J end lost 1 base, and 11 bases lay between the germline ends. The CDR3 sequence is 15 residues long. The CDR3 DNA reads as TGTGCCAGCAGCGTGTTGCCAGGGGGCACAGATACGCAGTATTTT. Translation: CASSVLPGGTDTQYF.

The J gene is TRBJ2-3, the V gene TRBV10-3; 8 bases line up with TRBD1. V dropped 7 bases and J dropped 1; count of bases not matched to a gene: 13. CDR3 size: 17 residues. Germline CDR1 ENHRY, CDR2 SYGVKD. The CDR3 region has the DNA TGTGCCATCACTTCGGCGAGACAGGGGTTTGGCACAGATACGCAGTATTTT. It encodes CAITSARQGFGTDTQYF.

This sequence joins TRBV9 and TRBJ1-4, with D possibly matching TRBD1 (5 bases). The germline CDR1 and CDR2 sequences are SGDLS and YYNGEE. The CDR3 is 14 residues long. V lost 4 bases and J lost 6, with 13 bases in between. The CDR3 bases are TGTGCCAGCAGCCCCATCGGGACTGATGAAAAACTGTTTTTT. Its translation is CASSPIGTDEKLFF.

The V and J genes are TRBV5-8 and TRBJ2-7; TRBD2 matches at 11 bases. V lost 4 bases and J lost 3; bases outside the gene matches: 6. The germline gives CDR1 SGHTS, CDR2 YDEGEE. The CDR3 has 15 amino acids. The CDR3 loop reads CASSKGLADYYEQYF. CDR3 nucleotide sequence: TGTGCCAGCAGCAAGGGACTAGCGGACTACTACGAGCAGTACTTC.

J is TRBJ2-5 and V is TRBV5-6; the D gene is possibly TRBD1 (6 bases). Germline V gene lookup returns CDR1 SGHDT and CDR2 YYEEEE. This CDR3 comprises 14 residues. The V and J ends lost 5 bases and 5 bases respectively, with 16 bases between them. The chain's CDR3 is CASSWAGTWETQYF. CDR3 nucleotides: TGTGCCAGCAGTTGGGCCGGGACATGGGAGACCCAGTACTTC. The variable domain in full, with the rest retrieved from reference TRBV5-6 and TRBJ2-5, is DAGVTQSPTHLIKTRGQQVTLRCSPKSGHDTVSWYQQALGQGPQFIFQYYEEEERQRGNFPDRFSGHQFPNYSSELNVNALLLGDSALYLCASSWAGTWETQYFGPGTRLLVL.

This clone has a single count. The rearrangement joins TRBV5-6 to TRBJ2-5; D is undetermined. With 4 bases removed from V and 5 bases from J, the gap between germline ends came to 6 bases. This CDR3 has 11 residues. CDR1 is SGHDT, CDR2 YYEEEE, per germline. CDR3 region: CASSLAETQYF. The CDR3 DNA reads as TGTGCCAGCAGCCTCGCGGAGACCCAGTACTTC. Full variable domain (outside the CDR3, taken from reference TRBV5-6 and TRBJ2-5): DAGVTQSPTHLIKTRGQQVTLRCSPKSGHDTVSWYQQALGQGPQFIFQYYEEEERQRGNFPDRFSGHQFPNYSSELNVNALLLGDSALYLCASSLAETQYFGPGTRLLVL.

The chain links TRBV5-1 to TRBJ2-1; unclear D gene. The V end was cut by 0 bases, the J end by 1 base, with 8 bases between. The germline V gene encodes CDR1 SGHRS and CDR2 YFSETQ. The CDR3 extends over 15 amino acids. The DNA for the CDR3 is TGCGCCAGCAGCTTGGCGGGCAGTTCCTACAATGAGCAGTTCTTC. This gives the protein CASSLAGSSYNEQFF. Supplemented by reference TRBV5-1 and TRBJ2-1, the full variable domain reads KAGVTQTPRYLIKTRGQQVTLSCSPISGHRSVSWYQQTPGQGLQFLFEYFSETQRNKGNFPGRFSGRQFSNSRSEMNVSTLELGDSALYLCASSLAGSSYNEQFFGPGTRLTVL.

This clone was detected a few times. The genes are TRBV18 and TRBJ1-1; tentatively, D is TRBD1 (6 bases). This CDR3 region has 15 residues. Germline V lookup: CDR1 KGHSH, CDR2 LQKENI. Deletions cut 3 bases from V and 7 bases from J, with 18 bases between. The CDR3 nucleotides are TGTGCCAGCTCACCCGTACCCGGGGGCGCGGGTGAAGCTTTCTTT. Its translation is CASSPVPGGAGEAFF.

This clone was picked up a small number of times. The J gene is TRBJ1-2, the V gene TRBV6-6, with D possibly TRBD1 on 5 matching bases. The CDR3 is 14 amino acids. V dropped 11 bases and J dropped 6 bases, with 22 bases sitting between them. Germline CDR1 MNHNY, CDR2 SVGAGI (reference sequence). In DNA, the CDR3 is TGTGCCGCCGCCACTTCCAGGGAGTTGGATGGCTACACCTTC. Its translation: CAAATSRELDGYTF.

This clone has only a few counts. The chain combines TRBV29-1 with TRBJ2-5; perhaps TRBD2 as D (5 bases). CDR1 and CDR2 from the germline V gene are SQVTM and ANQGSEA. V shed 4 bases and J shed 2 bases, with 8 bases lying between them. The CDR3 is 12 amino acids. The CDR3 loop reads CSVASGQETQYF. CDR3 nucleotides: TGCAGCGTTGCGTCGGGGCAAGAGACCCAGTACTTC.

This clone was seen more than once but under ten times. The CDR3 loop is CASSQVNSGGQKYF. The CDR3 DNA reads as TGCGCCAGCAGCCAAGTTAATAGCGGGGGGCAAAAGTACTTC. The V gene is TRBV4-1, the J gene TRBJ2-5, with TRBD2 identical over 10 bases. CDR1 and CDR2 from the germline V gene are MGHRA and YSYEKL. There are 14 residues in the CDR3. Losses at the gene ends were 1 base for V and 12 bases for J; bases not matched to a gene: 8.

V and J are TRBV2 and TRBJ2-2; 10 nucleotides agree with TRBD2. The CDR3 is made up of 15 amino acids. Trimming at V came to 8 bases and at J to 6 bases, leaving 9 bases not matched to a gene. The germline V gene encodes CDR1 SNHLY and CDR2 FYNNEI. The chain's CDR3 is CASVRLAGIPGELFF. CDR3 in DNA: TGTGCCAGCGTACGACTAGCGGGCATCCCCGGGGAGCTGTTTTTT.

A single count supports this clone. This rearrangement joins TRBV7-2 to TRBJ2-7; D not certain. Germline CDR1 reads SGHTA; CDR2 reads FQGNSA. There are 14 residues in the CDR3. V gave up 1 base and J gave up 4 bases, with 11 bases separating them. CDR3 amino acids: CASSLDGGGYEQYF. DNA of the CDR3: TGTGCCAGCAGCTTAGATGGTGGCGGTTACGAGCAGTACTTC.

This clone was counted once. The rearrangement links TRBV27 to TRBJ2-4; maybe TRBD2 (5 bases). V lost 2 bases and J lost 2, with 7 bases in between. Germline CDR1 reads MNHEY; CDR2 reads SMNVEV (reference sequence). This CDR3 has 14 amino acids. Here the CDR3 reads CASSLERSKNIQYF. CDR3 nucleotide sequence: TGTGCCAGCAGTTTAGAGCGGTCCAAAAACATTCAGTACTTC.

The chain carries TRBV5-6 and TRBJ1-2, with 10 bases that match TRBD1. The CDR3 runs to 16 residues. V lost 3 bases and J lost 1; bases outside the gene matches: 6. From germline, CDR1 is SGHDT and CDR2 YYEEEE. This CDR3 is CASSSSRTGGNYGYTF. CDR3 nucleotide sequence: TGTGCCAGCAGCTCGAGCCGGACAGGGGGTAACTATGGCTACACCTTC.

This clone was detected only once. J is TRBJ2-6 and V is TRBV5-1; D unresolved. The V and J ends lost 4 bases and 0 bases respectively, with 5 bases between them. Looked up from germline, CDR1 is SGHRS and CDR2 is YFSETQ. The CDR3 has 14 residues. CDR3: CASSISSGANVLTF. CDR3 DNA: TGCGCCAGCAGCATAAGCTCTGGGGCCAACGTCCTGACTTTC.

The chain couples TRBV5-4 to TRBJ1-4, with a tentative D call TRBD1 (5 bases). This CDR3 is built from 15 residues. Germline V gene data show CDR1 as SGHNT and CDR2 as YYREEE (reference sequence). V lost 4 bases and J lost 7, with 17 bases in between. CDR3 in DNA: TGTGCCAGCAGCCATAATCCCGGGACGGTTGAAAAACTGTTTTTT. It codes for CASSHNPGTVEKLFF.

CDR3 bases: TGTGCCACCTACCAGGGGCGGAACACTGAAGCTTTCTTT. Residues: CATYQGRNTEAFF. The chain is built from TRBV18 and TRBJ1-1; TRBD1 might be the D (6 bases). CDR3 length: 13 amino acids. Trimming removed 10 bases at V and 1 base at J, with 13 bases between. Germline CDR1 KGHSH, CDR2 LQKENI.

The chain is built from TRBV9 and TRBJ2-7; 7 nucleotides match TRBD1. V gave up 2 bases and J gave up 5 bases; unmatched junction bases: 4. Per the germline V gene, CDR1 is SGDLS and CDR2 is YYNGEE. The length of the CDR3 is 13 residues. CDR3 loop: CASSVGTANEQYF. CDR3 in DNA: TGTGCCAGCAGCGTCGGGACAGCCAACGAGCAGTACTTC.

The chain couples TRBV2 to TRBJ2-5, with D possibly matching TRBD1 (6 bases). This CDR3 has 12 residues. Germline V lookup: CDR1 SNHLY, CDR2 FYNNEI. Trimming stripped 10 bases from V and 4 bases from J, with 13 bases between. The CDR3 loop is CATTGYGETQYF. The DNA of the CDR3 is TGTGCCACCACAGGGTATGGAGAGACCCAGTACTTC.

The rearrangement uses TRBV30 and TRBJ1-2; 12 bases fit TRBD1. The length of the CDR3 is 15 residues. Germline trimming cut 0 bases from V and 6 bases from J; bases unmatched to any gene: 5. Germline loops: CDR1 GTSNPN, CDR2 SVGIG (reference sequence). The chain's CDR3 is CAWSVSGQGANGYTF. Written as DNA, the CDR3 is TGTGCCTGGAGTGTATCGGGACAGGGGGCGAATGGCTACACCTTC.

This clone was picked up a small number of times. The chain links TRBV29-1 to TRBJ2-1, with unresolved D. The V and J ends lost 3 bases and 4 bases respectively, with 13 bases between them. The CDR3 length is 14 residues. Germline V lookup: CDR1 SQVTM, CDR2 ANQGSEA. The CDR3 nucleotides read TGCAGCGTTGATCTCTTTCCGGAATACAATGAGCAGTTCTTC. It translates to CSVDLFPEYNEQFF.

The V call is TRBV5-6, the J call TRBJ2-2; 10 bases line up with TRBD2. The CDR3 consists of 15 residues. The germline CDR1 and CDR2 sequences are SGHDT and YYEEEE. V was clipped by 0 bases and J by 8 bases; unmatched bases: 4. CDR3 region: CASSLVASGSGELFF. CDR3 DNA: TGTGCCAGCAGCTTGGTTGCTAGCGGGAGTGGGGAGCTGTTTTTT.

The chain carries TRBV5-1 and TRBJ2-6; no reliable D call. With 0 bases removed from V and 0 bases from J, the gap between germline ends came to 4 bases. CDR3 length equals 15 residues. Germline V CDR1 and CDR2: SGHRS, YFSETQ. CDR3: CASSLDASGANVLTF. The CDR3 DNA reads TGCGCCAGCAGCTTGGATGCCTCTGGGGCCAACGTCCTGACTTTC. Full variable domain (rest looked up from reference TRBV5-1 and TRBJ2-6): KAGVTQTPRYLIKTRGQQVTLSCSPISGHRSVSWYQQTPGQGLQFLFEYFSETQRNKGNFPGRFSGRQFSNSRSEMNVSTLELGDSALYLCASSLDASGANVLTFGAGSRLTVL.

DNA for the CDR3: TGCGCCAGCAGCCAAGACCAGTATACCGCAGAGACCCAGTACTTC. Encoded protein: CASSQDQYTAETQYF. The V call is TRBV4-3, the J call TRBJ2-5, with D unclear. The CDR3 is made up of 15 amino acids. Trimming took 0 bases from V and 4 from J, leaving 12 bases between them. From germline, CDR1 is LGHNA and CDR2 YSLEER.

The chain combines TRBV28 with TRBJ2-3; D unresolved. CDR1 MDHEN and CDR2 SYDVKM come from the germline V gene. The CDR3 extends over 13 amino acids. Trimming removed 1 base from V and 0 bases from J, with 2 bases in between. The CDR3 is CASSLSSTDTQYF. In DNA form, the CDR3 reads TGTGCCAGCAGTTTATCTAGCACAGATACGCAGTATTTT.

The rearrangement joins TRBV21-1 to TRBJ2-7; the table's D gene call, TRBD2, was not cross checked with the DNA. TRBV21-1 is described as a pseudogene. This CDR3 region has 15 residues. The CDR3 DNA is TGTGCCAGCAGCTCACTGCCCATTCGGGGTGGGGAGCAGTACTTC. Translated: CASSSLPIRGGEQYF.

The genes are TRBV30 and TRBJ2-2, with a tentative D call TRBD1 (6 bases). The V gene lost 2 bases and the J gene lost 6 bases, with 19 bases spanning the gap. The CDR3 is 16 residues long. Germline CDR1 and CDR2: GTSNPN and SVGIG (reference sequence). The CDR3 nucleotides read TGTGCCTGGAGTATTGATACAGGGTGGATTCCCGGGGAGCTGTTTTTT. It yields the protein CAWSIDTGWIPGELFF.